What follows are 15 T cell receptor beta chains derived from one specimen sequenced in a study of T-cell memory formation after mild COVID-19. From the 5' RACE reads, TCRdb called clonotypes with MiXCR, one entry per CDR3 protein. The data show 250,000 or so distinct CDR3 sequences, roughly 18% seen once. Specimen: PBMCs or a T cell subset sorted from them (not recorded which). Every receptor here comes from a young man who had mild COVID-19 (a few samples of this study predate the infection). Cell type and time point are not known.

The sample holds a few counts of this clonotype. This chain uses TRBV4-2 with TRBJ2-3, with TRBD1 matching over 9 bases. The ends lost 5 bases at V and 4 bases at J; junction bases unmatched: 4. The CDR3 loop spans 14 amino acids. Germline V gene data show CDR1 as LGHNA and CDR2 as YNFKEQ. The CDR3 DNA is TGTGCCAGCAGCGGGACAGGGCCTCCAGATACGCAGTATTTT. This gives the protein CASSGTGPPDTQYF.

The chain links TRBV7-2 to TRBJ2-3; no reliable D call. The CDR3 contains 16 residues. Trimming stripped 5 bases from V and 0 bases from J, with 15 bases between. Germline CDR1 is SGHTA and CDR2 is FQGNSA. CDR3 sequence: CASSPLRTISTDTQYF. The CDR3 DNA sequence: TGTGCCAGCAGCCCCCTAAGAACCATAAGCACAGATACGCAGTATTTT.

J is TRBJ1-1 and V is TRBV7-2; D is possibly TRBD1 (6 bases). Trimming removed 8 bases from V and 6 bases from J, with 16 bases in between. There are 13 residues in the CDR3. Germline loops: CDR1 SGHTA, CDR2 FQGNSA. The CDR3 bases are TGTGCCAGCGGGCAGGGGAGTGGGGCTGAAGCTTTCTTT. This encodes CASGQGSGAEAFF.

This clonotype was found a few times. V usage is TRBV29-1 and J usage is TRBJ1-1, with TRBD1 matching 8 bases. Germline CDR1 and CDR2: SQVTM and ANQGSEA. CDR3 size: 14 residues. V shed 7 bases and J 3 bases; nucleotides not matched to a gene: 10. CDR3 bases: TGCAGCGCACAGGGGGTTGGCTTGGACACTGAAGCTTTCTTT. Its protein is CSAQGVGLDTEAFF.

The sample holds a few counts of this clonotype. This chain joins TRBV5-4 and TRBJ1-4; 8 nucleotides match TRBD1. Germline CDR1 is SGHNT and CDR2 is YYREEE (reference sequence). Trimming took 3 bases from V and 8 from J; bases not matched to a gene: 6. The CDR3 sequence is 14 residues long. CDR3 sequence: CASSSTGGGEKLFF. The CDR3 region has the DNA TGTGCCAGCAGCTCCACAGGGGGAGGGGAAAAACTGTTTTTT.

This clonotype has a handful of counts. The genes are TRBV5-1 and TRBJ2-3, with 10 bases lining up with TRBD2. V shed 4 bases, J shed 3 bases, and the junction held 14 bases outside the gene matches. The CDR3 consists of 18 residues. The V gene's germline CDR1 is SGHRS and CDR2 YFSETQ. The DNA of the CDR3 is TGCGCCAGCAGCCAACGCACTTCTAGCGGGGGTTGGACAGATACGCAGTATTTT. It encodes CASSQRTSSGGWTDTQYF. Full variable domain (outside the CDR3, taken from reference TRBV5-1 and TRBJ2-3): KAGVTQTPRYLIKTRGQQVTLSCSPISGHRSVSWYQQTPGQGLQFLFEYFSETQRNKGNFPGRFSGRQFSNSRSEMNVSTLELGDSALYLCASSQRTSSGGWTDTQYFGPGTRLTVL.

In this sample, this clonotype turned up a few times. The rearrangement links TRBV4-2 to TRBJ2-1, with 11 bases that match TRBD2. The junction had 12 bases not matched to a gene; V was cut back by 1 base and J by 1 base. The CDR3 totals 20 residues. The germline V gene has CDR1 LGHNA and CDR2 YNFKEQ. CDR3 loop: CASSQALASGGLSSYNEQFF. Written as DNA, the CDR3 is TGTGCCAGCAGCCAAGCCCTAGCTAGCGGGGGGTTGTCGTCCTACAATGAGCAGTTCTTC.

About this clonotype itself: A read error is likely, as this CDR3 ends without the conserved phenylalanine or tryptophan. The V and J genes are TRBV12-3 or TRBV12-4 and TRBJ1-1, with D possibly being TRBD1 (5 bases). The CDR3 is 13 residues long. Trimming removed 9 bases from V and 4 bases from J, with 15 bases in between. The CDR3 DNA reads TGTGCCAGTGTCCAGGGTATCGGCACTGAAGCTTTCCTT. Translated, it gives CASVQGIGTEAFL.

The genes are TRBV2 and TRBJ2-1, with D maybe TRBD1 (6 bases). Germline V gene lookup returns CDR1 SNHLY and CDR2 FYNNEI. V was cut by 3 bases and J by 4 bases, with 10 bases left in between. This CDR3 is built from 14 residues. The CDR3 DNA reads as TGTGCCAGCAGTGAGATTACAGGGTACAATGAGCAGTTCTTC. It translates to CASSEITGYNEQFF.

This clonotype was recorded a few times. The rearrangement uses TRBV6-2 or TRBV6-3 and TRBJ2-1; 11 bases fit TRBD2. This CDR3 region has 17 residues. The germline CDR1 and CDR2 sequences are MNHEY and SVGEGT. The ends lost 3 bases at V and 4 bases at J; junction bases unmatched: 8. The CDR3 is CASSYLLAGARYNEQFF. CDR3 nucleotide sequence: TGTGCCAGCAGTTATCTACTAGCGGGGGCTCGATACAATGAGCAGTTCTTC.

There are a few counts of this clonotype. The V and J genes are TRBV7-6 and TRBJ2-1; D gene unclear. V was pared by 4 bases and J by 5 bases, with 3 bases between. Germline V CDR1 and CDR2: SGHVS, FNYEAQ. The CDR3 extends over 11 amino acids. DNA for the CDR3: TGTGCCAGCAGCTACCACAATGAGCAGTTCTTC. It codes for CASSYHNEQFF.

In its sample, this clonotype was seen many times. V is TRBV2 and J is TRBJ2-1; D gene unclear. The CDR3 consists of 12 residues. Between the trimmed V and J ends, which lost 8 bases and 8 bases, there was a span of 13 bases. Germline V lookup: CDR1 SNHLY, CDR2 FYNNEI. CDR3 sequence (DNA): TGTGCCAGCCTTCCCCAAAGCGATGAGCAGTTCTTC. It encodes CASLPQSDEQFF. Based on the CDR3 plus reference TRBV2 and TRBJ2-1, the full variable domain is EPEVTQTPSHQVTQMGQEVILRCVPISNHLYFYWYRQILGQKVEFLVSFYNNEISEKSEIFDDQFSVERPDGSNFTLKIRSTKLEDSAMYFCASLPQSDEQFFGPGTRLTVL.

This chain uses TRBV7-9 with TRBJ2-2, with D tentatively TRBD1 or TRBD2 (5 bases each). There are 14 residues in the CDR3. CDR1 SEHNR and CDR2 FQNEAQ come from the germline V gene (reference sequence). V was cut by 2 bases and J by 6 bases, with 10 bases left in between. The CDR3 region has the DNA TGTGCCAGCAGCTTATCAGGGAGCGCCGGGGAGCTGTTTTTT. Encoded protein: CASSLSGSAGELFF. Looking up the rest from reference TRBV7-9 and TRBJ2-2 gives the full variable domain: DTGVSQNPRHKITKRGQNVTFRCDPISEHNRLYWYRQTLGQGPEFLTYFQNEAQLEKSRLLSDRFSAERPKGSFSTLEIQRTEQGDSAMYLCASSLSGSAGELFFGEGSRLTVL.

This clonotype was recorded a few times. V gene TRBV11-1 combines with J gene TRBJ2-4; 7 bases match TRBD1. The ends lost 6 bases at V and 1 base at J; junction bases unmatched: 6. The CDR3 runs 15 residues. Per the germline V gene, CDR1 is SGHAT and CDR2 is FQDESV (reference sequence). The CDR3 DNA follows: TGTGCCAGCAGACAATCACAGGGGGCCAAAAACATTCAGTACTTC. It yields the protein CASRQSQGAKNIQYF.

This clonotype was observed many times. This sequence joins TRBV6-6 and TRBJ1-6; weak D call: TRBD1 (5 bases). The CDR3 length is 11 residues. Trimming left V 5 bases short and J 14 bases short, with 10 bases between. The germline gives CDR1 MNHNY, CDR2 SVGAGI (reference sequence). As DNA, the CDR3 is TGTGCCAGCAGTCCAACAGGTACCCTCCACTTT. It specifies CASSPTGTLHF.